This T cell receptor beta chain came from a study of blood T cell repertoires in COVID-19. Study information: From T cells, B-cell-depleted T cells, or PBMCs came the material, which was cDNA or gDNA.

Repertoires were generated with immunoSEQ multiplex PCR, while TCRdb's copy carries only in-frame clones and drops some. This table has over 40,000 clones, 65% to 90% appearing once. The germline V gene has CDR1 MDHEN and CDR2 SYDVKM. V was clipped by 6 bases and J by 4 bases; unmatched bases: 8. The CDR3 loop spans 14 amino acids. Sequencing was done on a sample of peripheral blood. The sequence was obtained from a human donor in a cohort sampled during active COVID-19. V usage is TRBV28 and J usage is TRBJ1-1; 7 bases fit TRBD1. CDR3 loop: CASSQPGGGTEAFF. The CDR3 nucleotides are TGTGCCAGCAGCCAACCAGGGGGAGGCACTGAAGCTTTCTTT.